One T cell receptor beta chain is described in this entry. Its specificity is unknown. These data belong to a study of T-cell reconstitution after alpha-beta-depleted transplantation in children. Unique molecular identifiers were incorporated when the TCRbeta library was constructed. TCRdb independently ran MiXCR on the PCR reads; one entry per CDR3 protein. The profile shows roughly 340,000 distinct CDR3 sequences, roughly 15% of them singletons. Germline V gene data show CDR1 as SNHLY and CDR2 as FYNNEI. The CDR3 is 12 amino acids. The ends lost 8 bases at V and 2 bases at J; junction bases unmatched: 2. Overall study results and limits: The origin of alpha-beta T cells about two months after transplant was reportedly several hundred expanded graft clones.

Source: PBMCs, mostly from graft donor cells, taken 360 days after TCRalphabeta/CD19-depleted stem cell transplant. The chain recombines TRBV2 with TRBJ2-7; 8 nucleotides align to TRBD2. This TCR was recovered from a male patient aged 2 to 9 who had a stem cell transplant for acute lymphoblastic leukemia, so the T cells may come from the graft donor. Written as DNA, the CDR3 is TGTGCCAGCGGGCGGGAGGCCTACGAGCAGTACTTC. This codes for CASGREAYEQYF.